The clone carrying this T cell receptor beta chain was seen ten or more times. No antigen is known for it. The data originate from a study of regulatory T cells in long-lasting Graves disease. The study, taken as a whole, reports: The analysis examined peripheral blood only and excluded thyroid tissue.

CDR3-region Arm-PCR and iRepertoire HTBI primers produced the TCR beta libraries. TCRdb reprocessed the multiplex PCR reads via MiXCR and lists one record per CDR3 protein. The sample records under 250,000 distinct CDR3 sequences, about 19% being singletons. This sample's time point: newly diagnosed GD, antithyroid drugs for less than 3 months. After RNA was extracted from PBMCs, the TCR library was made from it. Peripheral blood, approximately 9 milliliters per patient, was collected in EDTA tubes. Sample: peripheral blood mononuclear cells (PBMCs), taken at new diagnosis, from a patient treated with antithyroid drugs. The receptor's source is a female donor with Graves disease.

The CDR3: CAWRRNRGNTEAFF. The CDR3 DNA follows: TGTGCCTGGAGAAGAAACAGGGGGAACACTGAAGCTTTCTTT. The chain combines TRBV30 with TRBJ1-1; 7 nucleotides agree with TRBD1. Trimming removed 3 bases from V and 1 base from J; junction bases left unmatched: 5. CDR3 size: 14 residues. Germline CDR1 and CDR2: GTSNPN and SVGIG (reference sequence). Variable domain in full (rest from reference TRBV30 and TRBJ1-1): SQTIHQWPATLVQPVGSPLSLECTVEGTSNPNLYWYRQAAGRGLQLLFYSVGIGQISSEVPQNLSASRPQDRQFILSSKKLLLSDSGFYLCAWRRNRGNTEAFFGQGTRLTVV.